This T cell receptor beta chain was sequenced during a study of cytomegalovirus exposure and HLA in healthy donors (dated by TCRdb to about 2017). Turning to the overall study: According to an earlier analysis of 587 of the donors, some 170 million T cells yielded 117 million unique TCR beta sequences and around 300 Gb of sequence data. Around 320 gigabases of sequencing data and 70 million to 100 million unique TCR sequences were included in an early release covering over 600 HLA-typed donors. Among the approximately 400 genotyped donors, around 81% belonged to the genetic ancestry cluster associated with self-reported Caucasian donors. The study was designed to test whether signatures of past pathogen exposure could be identified by cataloging public T cell receptors. The T cell repertoires of some 700 subjects were profiled by immunosequencing and related to cytomegalovirus serostatus. A separate validation cohort of about 110 different subjects was used in addition to the approximately 670-subject first cohort. To predict cytomegalovirus infection status, the study combined high-throughput TCR immunosequencing, statistical association of individual TCRs with disease status, and machine learning. To study patterns of TCR occurrence, a later analysis re-analyzed previously published TCR beta repertoires from 666 donors and added high-resolution HLA genotyping. The later analysis used no new phenotypic data to find candidate immune exposures, relying instead on TCR beta sequences and their occurrence across donors. An earlier analysis of 450 to 750 of the donors used high-throughput TCR beta sequencing to judge whether each TCR beta V gene segment behaved as functional or pseudogenic. Donor age, sex, ethnicity and CMV serostatus were compiled alongside the repertoire data. Genome-wide SNP genotypes for about 65% of the roughly 670 donors were used in a later genetic analysis, which treated that subset as a discovery cohort. All discovery cohort repertoires had been generated using a single sequencing platform. HLA typing covered class I and class II loci at four-digit resolution. Typing coverage differed by locus: A, B, C, DRB1 and DQB1 were typed in roughly 620-630 donors, DQA1 in about 500, DPA1 in approximately 600, and DPB1 in just under 480. Five DR-DQ haplotypes were treated as single units for association and clustering because of strong linkage in the cohort. Among 398 genotyped donors of the cohort, an average of approximately 200,000 unique TCR beta nucleotide sequences was sequenced per donor, of which roughly 17% were non-productive. The full study reports these points: A few of the identified cytomegalovirus-associated TCR beta chains were confirmed in vitro to be specific for cytomegalovirus antigens. A further reported finding was that TCR beta sequences accurately predicted the HLA-A and HLA-B alleles for most subjects in the first cohort. The classifier was reported to diagnose cytomegalovirus status with high specificity and sensitivity in both the original and validation cohorts. Some IMGT-functional V segments, including TRBV6-2 and TRBV6-3, could not be told apart with the 87-base-pair reads, so those segments were excluded. Several of the top co-occurrence clusters appeared to be linked to parvovirus B19, influenza, CMV and Epstein-Barr virus, according to a later analysis. Most TCR sequences were observed very rarely across donors, whereas some public TCRs were present in many individuals. The cohort was sequenced for TCR beta chains only, and without alpha or paired-chain data the features that could be detected were limited. In an earlier analysis of 450 to 750 of the donors, most TCR beta V segments appeared in productive rearrangements about 90% or about 30% of the time, broadly matching IMGT annotations. It was suggested by the authors that the approach could potentially be generalized to other disease states and immunological phenotypes. At a false discovery rate of 0.05, a later analysis linked about 17,000 TCR beta sequences to specific HLA alleles. Because counts were too low, about 15 rarely observed V segments, including chromosome 9 orphons, were left out of the earlier analysis of over 550 of the donors. Linkage disequilibrium might explain the correlated functional status among segregating V segments, but an unknown experimental factor could not be excluded. In a later genetic analysis, fewer N-insertions in productive TCRs were reported among donors in an Asian-associated ancestry cluster than the roughly 670-donor mean. V-gene and J-gene trimming of TCR beta chains was associated with a missense DCLRE1C variant in a later genetic analysis, and the association was replicated in an independent cohort. Assigning TCR associations to individual alleles was difficult when HLA alleles, especially DR and DQ, strongly co-occurred. A later analysis found that TCR association rates varied across HLA loci, with DRB1 alleles showing the most associated TCRs and HLA-C alleles the fewest. For the cohort, immune exposure information was limited to CMV serostatus. In the study, 150 to 200 TCR beta chains were listed as associated with cytomegalovirus. Sequencing depth was assumed to be roughly uniform across donors in the presence/absence analyses, though that assumption may not hold. Because HLA typing was unavailable for some donors at each locus, only the typed subset was used in association tests. According to a later analysis, most CMV-associated TCR beta chains appeared to be HLA-restricted, and the HLA associations seemed to be driven largely by CMV exposure. A cluster of highly shared sequence variants was judged likely to be a technical artifact of the sequencing pipeline. In a later analysis, HLA-associated TCR beta chains showed more clonal expansion and lower generation probabilities than non-associated chains that were equally common.

Preparation of the library involved the immunoSEQ multiplex PCR assay. For the multiplex PCR, a mixture combining 60 forward primers for TCR Vbeta segments and 13 reverse primers for TCR Jbeta segments was used. The CDR3 region of rearranged TCR beta genes was amplified from genomic DNA by a multiplex PCR assay. On the Illumina HiSeq System, the amplified TCR beta libraries were sequenced as 87-base-pair reads. Turning to the authors' computational methods: A later analysis tallied roughly 80 million unique TCR beta chains across the approximately 670 repertoires, and approximately 11 million of those chains were shared by two or more donors. To remove PCR and sequencing errors, raw reads were error-corrected and collapsed into unique sequences using a nearest-neighbor algorithm that merged closely related sequences. Alignment of CDR3 sequences to IMGT reference sequences was used to assign V, D and J gene segments. For a sequence to be retained, a match of at least six nucleotides to both a V gene segment and a J gene segment was required. A rearrangement was called productive if the CDR3 had no stop codons and remained in frame with V and J, and every other rearrangement was called non-productive. Following IMGT convention, CDR3 was defined as the stretch from the second conserved V-encoded cysteine to the conserved J-encoded phenylalanine. In an earlier analysis of some 550 of the donors, sequences lacking an unambiguous match to a single V gene segment were excluded. In an earlier analysis of approximately 590 of the donors, V segments were called functional above 56.7% productive rearrangements and were called segregating when the between-donor standard deviation exceeded 5%. A statistical classification framework was developed to diagnose cytomegalovirus status using the catalog of TCR beta chain sequences. In a later analysis, TCR nucleotide sequences were compared against IMGT/GENE-DB human TR gene sequences so that V and J genes could be assigned. The TCRdist pipeline was used in a later analysis to assign CDR3 sequences and most-parsimonious VDJ recombination scenarios. A later analysis defined each TCR beta chain by its CDR3 amino acid sequence plus V-gene family, and excluded reads lacking a unique V-gene family. A later analysis removed 592 highly shared, low-generation-probability nucleotide sequences to deal with suspected cross-contamination and a sequencing artifact. In a later analysis, a clonal expansion index for each public chain was calculated from normalized within-repertoire ranks of inferred template counts. In a later analysis, generation probabilities were computed using a VDJ recombination model fitted to out-of-frame rearrangements, and the results were checked against IGoR. In a later analysis, TCR-TCR, TCR-HLA and TCR-CMV co-occurrence was scored with hypergeometric tests, and a repertoire-size bias correction was applied to TCR pairs. A later analysis estimated false discovery rates by permuting HLA or CMV assignments 20 times. In a later analysis, co-occurring TCRs were grouped with DBSCAN, and TCRdist sequence similarity was added when clustering was performed within HLA-allele-positive subsets. Repertoires with fewer than 30,000 or more than 120,000 public chains were left out of co-occurrence clustering, as were about five repertoires with anomalous nucleotide sharing. TCRdb re-hosts the immuneACCESS table, in-frame sequences only. Its copies lack some clones; in the studies checked, an unresolved V gene accounts for under half of them, and the cause for the rest is not known. That table is the source of V, J and clone size, and D and trimming were worked out from the DNA. This sample has roughly 140,000 clones in its table, and roughly 80% of those were observed once. The ten biggest clones cover roughly 4% of the sample.

Including cysteine and phenylalanine, the CDR3 has 15 amino acids. Solely the CDR3 DNA is kept, with 45 bases framed from the first base. Relative to germline, V is 5 bases shorter and J is 7 bases shorter, with 18 bases between their ends. Sequences SGHVS (CDR1) and FQNEAQ (CDR2) are obtained from the germline V gene. The cohort was made up of about 610 healthy bone marrow donors. At the time of sampling, all cohort members were nominally healthy, though unrecorded immune exposures were likely present. The donor tested CMV seropositive and was one of the 289 seropositive cohort members. A peripheral blood sample was collected from each donor, and TCR beta sequencing was performed on peripheral blood mononuclear cells. The Qiagen DNeasy Blood Extraction Kit was used to extract genomic DNA from the blood cell samples. On this clone: Which antigen it targets is not known. No quality values exist for individual bases; no much larger clone is one base distant.

Sequenced: PBMCs. The receptor comes from a woman aged 40 to 50 in good health and CMV-seropositive. The chain is made from TRBV7-8 and TRBJ2-4; TRBD1 might be the D gene, on 6 matching bases. The sequenced DNA: TGTGCCAGCAGCACAGGAACGAGTCAGGGGAACATTCAGTACTTC. Translated, this gives CASSTGTSQGNIQYF.